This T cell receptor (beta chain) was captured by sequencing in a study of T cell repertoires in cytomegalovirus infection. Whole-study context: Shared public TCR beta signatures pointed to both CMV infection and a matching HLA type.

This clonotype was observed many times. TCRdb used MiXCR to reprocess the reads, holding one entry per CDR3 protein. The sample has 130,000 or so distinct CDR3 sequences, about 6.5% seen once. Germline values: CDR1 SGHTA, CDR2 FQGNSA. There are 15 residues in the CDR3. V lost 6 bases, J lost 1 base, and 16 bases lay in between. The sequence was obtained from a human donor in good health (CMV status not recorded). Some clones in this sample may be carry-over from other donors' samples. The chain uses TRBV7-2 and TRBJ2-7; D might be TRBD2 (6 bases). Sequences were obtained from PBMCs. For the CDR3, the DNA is TGTGCCAGCAGTTGGGGGGTTCTCACTTCCTACGAGCAGTACTTC. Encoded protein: CASSWGVLTSYEQYF. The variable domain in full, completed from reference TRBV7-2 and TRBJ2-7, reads GAGVSQSPSNKVTEKGKDVELRCDPISGHTALYWYRQSLGQGLEFLIYFQGNSAPDKSGLPSDRFSAERTGGSVSTLTIQRTQQEDSAVYLCASSWGVLTSYEQYFGPGTRLTVT.